The entry below gives a single T cell receptor (beta chain) sequence along with its context. Its cognate antigen is unknown. Sequencing used immunoSEQ multiplex PCR; TCRdb keeps in-frame clones, though not all of them. This table has 53,000 or so clones, more than 75% appearing once. The data belong to a study of OX40 agonist ivuxolimab in advanced cancers. For the study at large: Every patient in dose escalation had hepatocellular carcinoma, melanoma, renal cell or head and neck cancer. A mean age of roughly 62 years, range roughly 20 to 90, was recorded, and more than 80% were male. Overall study findings and caveats: More expanded clones were found, on average, in CD8+ than in CD4+ T cells.

With autoimmune disease history or systemic immunosuppression, patients were excluded. From germline, CDR1 is SNHLY and CDR2 FYNNEI. Trimming took 10 bases from V and 10 from J; bases not matched to a gene: 15. CDR3 length equals 14 residues. This material consisted of CD4+ or CD8+ T cells sorted from blood, taken in a trial of the OX40 agonist ivuxolimab. The TCR was taken from an adult with an advanced solid tumor such as melanoma, head and neck, liver or kidney cancer. V usage is TRBV2 and J usage is TRBJ1-4, with 7 bases aligning to TRBD1. The CDR3 DNA reads TGTGCCACCGCACCCCGGGACAGTGGAATAAAACTGTTTTTT. Translating it yields CATAPRDSGIKLFF.